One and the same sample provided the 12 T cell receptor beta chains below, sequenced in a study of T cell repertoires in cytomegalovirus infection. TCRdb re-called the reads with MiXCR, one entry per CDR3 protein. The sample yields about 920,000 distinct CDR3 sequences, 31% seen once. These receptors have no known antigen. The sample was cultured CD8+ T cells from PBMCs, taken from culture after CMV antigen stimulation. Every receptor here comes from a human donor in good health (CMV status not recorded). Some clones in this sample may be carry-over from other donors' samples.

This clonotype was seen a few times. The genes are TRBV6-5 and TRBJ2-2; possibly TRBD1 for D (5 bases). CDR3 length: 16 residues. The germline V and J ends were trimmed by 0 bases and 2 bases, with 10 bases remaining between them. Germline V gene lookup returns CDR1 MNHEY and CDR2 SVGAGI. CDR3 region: CASSYSFGQNTGELFF. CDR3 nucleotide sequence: TGTGCCAGCAGTTACTCCTTCGGACAAAACACCGGGGAGCTGTTTTTT.

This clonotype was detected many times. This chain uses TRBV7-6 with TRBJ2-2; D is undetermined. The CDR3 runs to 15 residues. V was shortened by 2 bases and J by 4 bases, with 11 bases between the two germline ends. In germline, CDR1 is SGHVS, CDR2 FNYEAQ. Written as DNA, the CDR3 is TGTGCCAGCAGCTTACTGGATTCGGGCACCGGGGAGCTGTTTTTT. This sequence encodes CASSLLDSGTGELFF.

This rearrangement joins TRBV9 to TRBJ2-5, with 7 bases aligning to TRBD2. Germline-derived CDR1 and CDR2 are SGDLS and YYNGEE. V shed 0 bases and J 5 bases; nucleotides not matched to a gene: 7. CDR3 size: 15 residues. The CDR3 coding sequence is TGTGCCAGCAGCGTAGATGGCGGGGGTGTGGAGACCCAGTACTTC. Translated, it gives CASSVDGGGVETQYF.

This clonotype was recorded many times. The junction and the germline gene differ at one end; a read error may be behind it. CDR3 nucleotide sequence: TGTGCTAGCAGCTCTACAGGGGCCGAATCAGATACGCAGTATTTT. This gives the protein CASSSTGAESDTQYF. The chain combines TRBV7-7 with TRBJ2-3; 7 nucleotides match TRBD1. The CDR3 has 15 amino acids. The V gene's germline CDR1 is SSHAT and CDR2 FNYEAQ (reference sequence).

CDR3 sequence reads: CSATPFPDPYNEQFF. DNA for the CDR3: TGCAGTGCTACGCCATTCCCAGACCCCTACAATGAGCAGTTCTTC. The genes are TRBV20-1 and TRBJ2-1; no reliable D call. The germline V and J ends were trimmed by 4 bases and 2 bases, with 15 bases remaining between them. CDR3 length equals 15 residues. Germline-derived CDR1 and CDR2 are DFQATT and SNEGSKA (reference sequence).

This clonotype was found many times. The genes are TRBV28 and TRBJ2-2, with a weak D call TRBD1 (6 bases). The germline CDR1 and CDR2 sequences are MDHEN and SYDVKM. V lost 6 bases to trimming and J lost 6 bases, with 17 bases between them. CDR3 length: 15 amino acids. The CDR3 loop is CASRAVTGPPGELFF. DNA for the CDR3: TGTGCCAGCAGGGCTGTTACAGGGCCACCCGGGGAGCTGTTTTTT. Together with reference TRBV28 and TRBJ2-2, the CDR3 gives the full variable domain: DVKVTQSSRYLVKRTGEKVFLECVQDMDHENMFWYRQDPGLGLRLIYFSYDVKMKEKGDIPEGYSVSREKKERFSLILESASTNQTSMYLCASRAVTGPPGELFFGEGSRLTVL.

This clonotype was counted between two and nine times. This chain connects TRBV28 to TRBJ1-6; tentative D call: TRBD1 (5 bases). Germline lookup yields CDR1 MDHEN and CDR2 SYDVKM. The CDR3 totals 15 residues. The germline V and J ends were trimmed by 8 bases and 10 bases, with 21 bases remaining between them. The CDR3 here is CASGYERQGDSPLHF. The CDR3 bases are TGTGCCAGCGGGTACGAGCGGCAGGGAGACTCACCCCTCCACTTT.

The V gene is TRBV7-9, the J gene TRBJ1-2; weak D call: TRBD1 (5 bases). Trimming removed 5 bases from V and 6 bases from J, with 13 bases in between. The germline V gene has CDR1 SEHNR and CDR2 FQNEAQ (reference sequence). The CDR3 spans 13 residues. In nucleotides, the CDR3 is TGTGCCAGCAGCCCGGGACGTAGGCATGGCTACACCTTC. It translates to CASSPGRRHGYTF. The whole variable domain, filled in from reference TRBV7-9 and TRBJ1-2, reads DTGVSQNPRHKITKRGQNVTFRCDPISEHNRLYWYRQTLGQGPEFLTYFQNEAQLEKSRLLSDRFSAERPKGSFSTLEIQRTEQGDSAMYLCASSPGRRHGYTFGSGTRLTVV.

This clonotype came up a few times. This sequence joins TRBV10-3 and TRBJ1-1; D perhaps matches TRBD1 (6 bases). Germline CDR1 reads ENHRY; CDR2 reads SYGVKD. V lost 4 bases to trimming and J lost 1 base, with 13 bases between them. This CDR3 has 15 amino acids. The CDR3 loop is CAISVSTGRNTEAFF. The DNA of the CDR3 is TGTGCCATCAGTGTATCAACAGGGAGGAACACTGAAGCTTTCTTT.

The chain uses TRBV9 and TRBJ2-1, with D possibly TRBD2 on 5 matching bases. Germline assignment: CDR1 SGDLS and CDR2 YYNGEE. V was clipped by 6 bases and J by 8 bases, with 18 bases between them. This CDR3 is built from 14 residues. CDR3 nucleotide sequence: TGTGCCAGCAAGGACTCTTCCTCATGGGATGAGCAGTTCTTC. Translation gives CASKDSSSWDEQFF.

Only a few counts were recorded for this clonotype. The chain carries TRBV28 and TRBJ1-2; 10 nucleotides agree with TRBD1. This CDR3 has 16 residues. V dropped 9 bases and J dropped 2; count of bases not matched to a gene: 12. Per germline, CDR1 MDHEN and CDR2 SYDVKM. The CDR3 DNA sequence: TGTGCCAGTAAACACGGGGACAGGGGACCGAACTATGGCTACACCTTC. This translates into CASKHGDRGPNYGYTF.

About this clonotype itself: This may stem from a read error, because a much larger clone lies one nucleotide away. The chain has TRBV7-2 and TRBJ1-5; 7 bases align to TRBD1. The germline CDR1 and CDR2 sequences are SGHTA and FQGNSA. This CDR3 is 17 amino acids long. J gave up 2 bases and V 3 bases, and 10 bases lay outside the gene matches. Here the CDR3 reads CASSLSGRGTGNQPQHF. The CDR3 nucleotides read TGTGCCAGCAGCTTGTCCGGCAGGGGGACTGGCAATCAGCCCCAGCATTTT.